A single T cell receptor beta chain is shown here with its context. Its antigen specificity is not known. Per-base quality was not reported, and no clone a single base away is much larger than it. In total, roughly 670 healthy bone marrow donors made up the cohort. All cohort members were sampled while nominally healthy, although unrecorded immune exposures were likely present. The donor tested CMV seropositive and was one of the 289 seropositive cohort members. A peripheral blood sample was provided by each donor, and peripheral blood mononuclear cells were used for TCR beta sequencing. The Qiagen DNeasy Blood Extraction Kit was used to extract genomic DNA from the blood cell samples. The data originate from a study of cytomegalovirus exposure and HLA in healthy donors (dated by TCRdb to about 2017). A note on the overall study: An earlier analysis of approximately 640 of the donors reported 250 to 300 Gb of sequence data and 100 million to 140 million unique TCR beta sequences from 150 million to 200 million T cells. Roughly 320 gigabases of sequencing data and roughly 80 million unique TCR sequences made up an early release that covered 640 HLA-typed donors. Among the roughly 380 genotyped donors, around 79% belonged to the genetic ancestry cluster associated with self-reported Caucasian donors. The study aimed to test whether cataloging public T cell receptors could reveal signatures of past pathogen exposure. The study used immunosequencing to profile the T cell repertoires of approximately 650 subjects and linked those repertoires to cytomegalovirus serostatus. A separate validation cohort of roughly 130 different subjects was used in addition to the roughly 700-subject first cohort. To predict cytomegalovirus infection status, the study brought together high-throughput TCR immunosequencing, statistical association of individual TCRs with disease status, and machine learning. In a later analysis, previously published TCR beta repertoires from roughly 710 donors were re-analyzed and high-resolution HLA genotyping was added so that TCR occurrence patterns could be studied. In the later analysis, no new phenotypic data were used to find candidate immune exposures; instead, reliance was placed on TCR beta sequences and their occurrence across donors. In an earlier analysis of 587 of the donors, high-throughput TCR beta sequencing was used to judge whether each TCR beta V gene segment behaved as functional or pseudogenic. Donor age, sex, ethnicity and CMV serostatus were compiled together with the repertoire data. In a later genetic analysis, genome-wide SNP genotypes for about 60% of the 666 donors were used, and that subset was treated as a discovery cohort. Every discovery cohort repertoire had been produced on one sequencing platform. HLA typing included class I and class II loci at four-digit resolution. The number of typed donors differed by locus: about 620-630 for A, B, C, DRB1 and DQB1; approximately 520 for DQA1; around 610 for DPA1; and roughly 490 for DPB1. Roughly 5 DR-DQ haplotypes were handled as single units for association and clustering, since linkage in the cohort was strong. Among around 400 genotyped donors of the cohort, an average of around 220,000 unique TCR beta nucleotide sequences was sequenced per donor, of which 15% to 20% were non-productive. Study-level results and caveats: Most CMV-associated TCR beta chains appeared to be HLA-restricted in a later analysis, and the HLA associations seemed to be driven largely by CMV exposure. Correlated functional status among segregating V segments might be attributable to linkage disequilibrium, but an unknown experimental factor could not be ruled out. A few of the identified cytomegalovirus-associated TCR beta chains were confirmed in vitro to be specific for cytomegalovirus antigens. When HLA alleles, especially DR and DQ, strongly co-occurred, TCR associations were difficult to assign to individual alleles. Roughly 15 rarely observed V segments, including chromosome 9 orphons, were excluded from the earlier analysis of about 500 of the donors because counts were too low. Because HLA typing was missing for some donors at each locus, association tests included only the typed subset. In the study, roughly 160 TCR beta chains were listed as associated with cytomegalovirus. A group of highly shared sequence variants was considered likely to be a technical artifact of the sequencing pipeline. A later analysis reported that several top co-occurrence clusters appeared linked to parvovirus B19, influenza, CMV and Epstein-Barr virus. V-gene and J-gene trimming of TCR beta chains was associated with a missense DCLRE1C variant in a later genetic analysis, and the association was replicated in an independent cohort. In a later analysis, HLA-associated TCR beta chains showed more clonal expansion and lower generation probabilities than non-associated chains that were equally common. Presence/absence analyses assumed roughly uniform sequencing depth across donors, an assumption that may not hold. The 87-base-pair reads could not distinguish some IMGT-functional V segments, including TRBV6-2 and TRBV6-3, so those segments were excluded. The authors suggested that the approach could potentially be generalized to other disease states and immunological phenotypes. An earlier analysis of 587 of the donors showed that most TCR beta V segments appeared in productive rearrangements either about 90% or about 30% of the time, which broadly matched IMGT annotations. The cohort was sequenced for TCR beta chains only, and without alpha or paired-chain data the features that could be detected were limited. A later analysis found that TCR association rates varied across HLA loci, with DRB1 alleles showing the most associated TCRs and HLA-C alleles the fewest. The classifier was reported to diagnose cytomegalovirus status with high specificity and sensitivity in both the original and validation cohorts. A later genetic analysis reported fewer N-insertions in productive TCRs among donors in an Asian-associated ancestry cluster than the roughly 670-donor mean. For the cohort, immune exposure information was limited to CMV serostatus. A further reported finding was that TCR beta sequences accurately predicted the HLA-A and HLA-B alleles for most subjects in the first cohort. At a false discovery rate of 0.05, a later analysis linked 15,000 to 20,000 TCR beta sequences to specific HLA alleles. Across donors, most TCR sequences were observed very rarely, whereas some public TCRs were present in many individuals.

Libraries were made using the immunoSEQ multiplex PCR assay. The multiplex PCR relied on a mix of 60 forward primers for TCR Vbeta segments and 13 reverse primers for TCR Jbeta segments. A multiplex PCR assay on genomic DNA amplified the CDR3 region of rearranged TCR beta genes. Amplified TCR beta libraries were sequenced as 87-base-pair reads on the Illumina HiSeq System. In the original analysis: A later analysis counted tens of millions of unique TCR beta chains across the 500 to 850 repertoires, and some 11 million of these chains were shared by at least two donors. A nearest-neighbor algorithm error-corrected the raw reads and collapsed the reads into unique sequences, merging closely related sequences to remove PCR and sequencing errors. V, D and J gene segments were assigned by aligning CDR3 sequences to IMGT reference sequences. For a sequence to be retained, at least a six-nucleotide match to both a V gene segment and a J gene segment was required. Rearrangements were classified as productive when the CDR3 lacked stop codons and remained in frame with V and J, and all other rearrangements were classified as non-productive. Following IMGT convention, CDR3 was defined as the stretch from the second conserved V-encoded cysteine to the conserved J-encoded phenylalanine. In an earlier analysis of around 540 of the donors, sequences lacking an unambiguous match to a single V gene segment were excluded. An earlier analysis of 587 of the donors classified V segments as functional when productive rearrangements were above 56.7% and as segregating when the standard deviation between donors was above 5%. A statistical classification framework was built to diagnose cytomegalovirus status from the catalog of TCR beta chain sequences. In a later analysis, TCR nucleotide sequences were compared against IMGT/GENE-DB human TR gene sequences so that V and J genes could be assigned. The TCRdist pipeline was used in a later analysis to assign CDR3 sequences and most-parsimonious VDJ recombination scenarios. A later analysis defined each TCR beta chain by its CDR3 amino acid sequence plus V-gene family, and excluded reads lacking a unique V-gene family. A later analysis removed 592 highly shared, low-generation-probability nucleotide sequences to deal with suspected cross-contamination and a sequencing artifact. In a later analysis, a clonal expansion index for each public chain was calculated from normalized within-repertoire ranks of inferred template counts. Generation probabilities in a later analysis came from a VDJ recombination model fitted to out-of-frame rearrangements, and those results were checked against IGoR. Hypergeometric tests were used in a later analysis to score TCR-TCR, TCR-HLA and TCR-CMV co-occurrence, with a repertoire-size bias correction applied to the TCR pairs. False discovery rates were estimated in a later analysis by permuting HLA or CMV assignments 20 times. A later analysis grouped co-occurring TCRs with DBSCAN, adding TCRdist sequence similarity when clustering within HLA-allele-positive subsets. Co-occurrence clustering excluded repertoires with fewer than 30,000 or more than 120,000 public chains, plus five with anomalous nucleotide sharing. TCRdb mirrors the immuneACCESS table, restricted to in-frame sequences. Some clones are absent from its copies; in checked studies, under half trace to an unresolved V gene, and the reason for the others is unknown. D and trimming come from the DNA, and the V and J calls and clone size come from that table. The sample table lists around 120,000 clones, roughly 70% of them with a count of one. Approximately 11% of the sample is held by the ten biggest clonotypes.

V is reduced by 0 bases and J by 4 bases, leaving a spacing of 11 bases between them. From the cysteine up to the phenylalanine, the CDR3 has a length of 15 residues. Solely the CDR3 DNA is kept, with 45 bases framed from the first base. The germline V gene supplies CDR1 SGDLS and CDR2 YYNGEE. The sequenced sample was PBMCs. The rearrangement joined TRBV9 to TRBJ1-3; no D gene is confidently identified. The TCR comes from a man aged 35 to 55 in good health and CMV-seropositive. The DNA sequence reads TGTGCCAGCAGCGTAGGCAGCGCTCCCGGAAACACCATATATTTT. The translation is CASSVGSAPGNTIYF.